Listed below are T cell receptor beta chains from one sample, sequenced in a study of blood T cell repertoires in COVID-19. Clones were read by immunoSEQ multiplex PCR, and TCRdb kept only the in-frame ones, dropping some. The table includes a few hundred thousand clones, roughly 80% detected once. Sequencing was done on a sample of PBMCs or T cells enriched from blood (not recorded which). The source of these receptors is a man between 50 and 59 years old who had recovered from COVID-19. CDR3s include the opening cysteine and the closing phenylalanine or tryptophan. A D gene is named only where the DNA matches it firmly. Clone size, where shown, is once, few, many, or a class for clones that have expanded.

size: -
D: TRBD2
J: TRBJ2-5
V: TRBV9
DNA: TGTGCCAGCAGCTCTAGCGGGAGGGTTACAGAGACCCAGTACTTC
CDR3: CASSSSGRVTETQYF

size: -
D: -
J: TRBJ1-1
V: TRBV29-1
DNA: TGCAGCGTTGTGGGAGGACGTGGGGACACTGAAGCTTTCTTT
CDR3: CSVVGGRGDTEAFF

size: -
D: TRBD1
J: TRBJ1-2
V: TRBV29-1
DNA: TGCAGCGCCGAAGGTGGACAGGGCTATGGCTACACCTTC
CDR3: CSAEGGQGYGYTF

size: -
D: TRBD1
J: TRBJ2-3
V: TRBV9
DNA: TGTGCCAGCAGCGCGCGCCTAGGACAGGGGAACGCAGATACGCAGTATTTT
CDR3: CASSARLGQGNADTQYF

size: -
D: -
J: TRBJ1-2
V: TRBV3-1/TRBV3-2
DNA: TGTGCCAGCAGCCAGGGTCCCAGGGGTGGCTACACCTTC
CDR3: CASSQGPRGGYTF

size: -
D: TRBD1
J: TRBJ1-2
V: TRBV7-9
DNA: TGTGCCAGCAGTCACAGGGGGGGGAACTATGGCTACACCTTC
CDR3: CASSHRGGNYGYTF

size: -
D: -
J: TRBJ2-2
V: TRBV28
DNA: TGTGCCAGCATCAGTTCCCCTGTGAACACCGGGGAGCTGTTTTTT
CDR3: CASISSPVNTGELFF

size: -
D: -
J: TRBJ2-1
V: TRBV18
DNA: TGTGCCAGCTCCCCCAGGAGGAGCAATGAGCAGTTCTTC
CDR3: CASSPRRSNEQFF

size: -
D: -
J: TRBJ1-2
V: TRBV28
DNA: TGTGCCAGCAATCGACAGTTCTCTGGCTACACCTTC
CDR3: CASNRQFSGYTF

size: -
D: TRBD1
J: TRBJ1-4
V: TRBV5-4
DNA: TGTGCCAGCAGCTTCCTGGGACAGGGAAAGCAAGAAAAACTGTTTTTT
CDR3: CASSFLGQGKQEKLFF

size: -
D: -
J: TRBJ1-1
V: TRBV9
DNA: TGTGCCAGCAGCGTAAGAGCTGGGAACACTGAAGCTTTCTTT
CDR3: CASSVRAGNTEAFF

size: -
D: -
J: TRBJ2-6
V: TRBV19
DNA: TGTGCCAGTAGTGGTAGCTCTGGGGCCAACGTCCTGACTTTC
CDR3: CASSGSSGANVLTF

size: -
D: -
J: TRBJ2-1
V: TRBV6-2/TRBV6-3
DNA: TGTGCCAGCAGCCCCTGGGCGAGGGAGCGGTTCTTC
CDR3: CASSPWARERFF

size: -
D: -
J: TRBJ1-1
V: TRBV3-1/TRBV3-2
DNA: TGTGCCAGCAGCCAAGTGGTAGGCTTGTGGGGAGGGGGAATGAACACTGAAGCTTTCTTT
CDR3: CASSQVVGLWGGGMNTEAFF

size: few
D: -
J: TRBJ1-2
V: TRBV19
DNA: TGTGCCAGTAGAGGGACATGGCCCCTTCTTGGCTACACCTTC
CDR3: CASRGTWPLLGYTF

size: -
D: -
J: TRBJ1-3
V: TRBV19
DNA: TGTGCCAGTAGTACCGGGAGGACAGCCTCTGGAAACACCATATATTTT
CDR3: CASSTGRTASGNTIYF

size: -
D: -
J: TRBJ1-6
V: TRBV14
DNA: TGTGCCAGCAGCCAGACGACAAATTCACCCCTCCACTTT
CDR3: CASSQTTNSPLHF

size: -
D: -
J: TRBJ1-1
V: TRBV5-4
DNA: TGTGCCAGCAGCTTGGCTCCGGAGCACGCCACTGAAGCTTTCTTT
CDR3: CASSLAPEHATEAFF

size: once
D: TRBD1
J: TRBJ1-1
V: TRBV10-3
DNA: TGTGCCATCAAACGACAGGGGGCCCTTCACACTGAAGCTTTCTTT
CDR3: CAIKRQGALHTEAFF

size: -
D: TRBD1
J: TRBJ1-1
V: TRBV7-6
DNA: TGTGCCAGCAGCAACACACAGGGGGGAGCTTTCTTT
CDR3: CASSNTQGGAFF

size: -
D: TRBD1
J: TRBJ1-3
V: TRBV6-5
DNA: TGTGCCAGCAGCGGCGGGACAGGGATAGGTAACACCATATATTTT
CDR3: CASSGGTGIGNTIYF

size: few
D: -
J: TRBJ1-5
V: TRBV30
DNA: TGTGCCTGGAGTGTATCAGGGAGCAATCAGCCCCAGCATTTT
CDR3: CAWSVSGSNQPQHF

size: few
D: TRBD1
J: TRBJ1-2
V: TRBV25-1
DNA: TGTGCCAGCAGTGAAAAGGGACAGGGAGGGTATGGCTACACCTTC
CDR3: CASSEKGQGGYGYTF

size: -
D: -
J: TRBJ2-7
V: TRBV15
DNA: TGTGCCACCAGCAGAGATGTGACGACCCCAGGCGAGCAGTACTTC
CDR3: CATSRDVTTPGEQYF

size: -
D: TRBD2
J: TRBJ2-7
V: TRBV6-5
DNA: TGTGCCAGCAGTTATACTAGCGGGGCCTACGAGCAGTACTTC
CDR3: CASSYTSGAYEQYF

size: -
D: -
J: TRBJ2-7
V: TRBV7-8
DNA: TGTGCCAGCAGCTTAGAACTAGCTGCTTACGAGCAGTACTTC
CDR3: CASSLELAAYEQYF

size: -
D: -
J: TRBJ1-5
V: TRBV24-1
DNA: TGTGCCACCAGTGCAGGGTGGAATCAGCCCCAGCATTTT
CDR3: CATSAGWNQPQHF

size: -
D: -
J: TRBJ2-1
V: TRBV11-3
DNA: TGTGCCAGCAGCTTACAGTCTTTTCCCTACAATGAGCAGTTCTTC
CDR3: CASSLQSFPYNEQFF

size: -
D: TRBD1
J: TRBJ2-7
V: TRBV7-3
DNA: TGTGCCAGCAGCTTGGGACAGGGCCTCGAGCAGTACTTC
CDR3: CASSLGQGLEQYF

size: -
D: TRBD1
J: TRBJ2-7
V: TRBV6-5
DNA: TGTGCCAGCAGCAGGGACAGGGACGAGCAGTACTTC
CDR3: CASSRDRDEQYF

size: -
D: -
J: TRBJ2-7
V: TRBV5-1
DNA: TGCGCCAGCAGCTTATCAGGGTTGCCCTACGAGCAGTACTTC
CDR3: CASSLSGLPYEQYF

size: many
D: TRBD1
J: TRBJ1-2
V: TRBV5-4
DNA: TGTGCCAGCAGCTTGGAGGGGACAGGGGGCCATGGCTACACCTTC
CDR3: CASSLEGTGGHGYTF

size: -
D: TRBD1
J: TRBJ2-1
V: TRBV28
DNA: TGTGCCAGCACCGGACAGGCTCCTGTCCAGTTCTTC
CDR3: CASTGQAPVQFF